This TCR beta chain originates from a study of T cells expressing NK-cell markers. Whole-study context: Seven sequenced donors out of eight were HCMV-seropositive, one seronegative.

UMIs were included in TCR beta cDNA generated by 5'RACE template switching. TCRdb re-called the 5' RACE reads; every CDR3 protein appears as one record, without DNA. The sample has roughly 180,000 distinct CDR3 sequences. A word on this clonotype: What it binds is unknown.

Study-wide results and limits: Where four donors were concerned, these clonotypes also led the CD3+CD56-NKG2C+ fraction. HCMV specificity of the expanded NKG2C+ T cell clones stayed unclear.

What was sequenced was blood T cells: a sorted CD56 or NKG2C T cell subset, CD4+ or CD8+ T cells, or bulk PBMC T cells (not recorded which). The origin of this receptor is a man aged 18-75 years in good health.

CDR3 residues: CARRDVRWTDTQYF. J is TRBJ2-3 and V is TRBV2. The CDR3 is made up of 14 amino acids. Germline CDR1 is SNHLY and CDR2 is FYNNEI.